Following are 19 T cell receptor beta chains from one sample sequenced in a study of blood T cell repertoires in COVID-19. Measured with immunoSEQ multiplex PCR; TCRdb has only the in-frame clones, and not every one. Of hundreds of thousands of clones in the sample, 84% were seen once. What was sequenced was PBMCs or T cells enriched from blood (not recorded which). Receptor source: a woman in her thirties or forties who had recovered from COVID-19.

The chain employs TRBV29-1 and TRBJ2-1, with D perhaps matching TRBD1 (5 bases). This CDR3 is built from 13 residues. V shed 5 bases and J shed 6 bases, with 14 bases lying between them. Germline V gene sequence: CDR1 SQVTM, CDR2 ANQGSEA. The CDR3 DNA follows: TGCAGCGTTTGGGGTGGGGCCGGCAATGAGCAGTTCTTC. This encodes CSVWGGAGNEQFF.

This rearrangement joins TRBV11-2 to TRBJ2-7; 8 bases are shared with TRBD2. The germline V gene encodes CDR1 SGHAT and CDR2 FQNNGV. Trimming at V came to 1 base and at J to 4 bases, leaving 9 bases not matched to a gene. The CDR3 runs 16 residues. CDR3 in DNA: TGTGCCAGCAGCTTAGCTCCTAGCGGGCGTCTTTACGAGCAGTACTTC. This encodes CASSLAPSGRLYEQYF.

The V call is TRBV19, the J call TRBJ2-3; TRBD2 is a possible D gene (5 bases). This CDR3 is built from 15 residues. Trimming stripped 8 bases from V and 1 base from J, with 16 bases between. Germline values: CDR1 LNHDA, CDR2 SQIVND (reference sequence). The CDR3 here is CASAESSGRTDTQYF. The CDR3 nucleotides are TGTGCCAGTGCCGAGAGCAGCGGACGCACAGATACGCAGTATTTT.

This clone was observed a handful of times. The chain employs TRBV30 and TRBJ2-2; TRBD2 is a possible D gene (5 bases). The V gene lost 5 bases and the J gene lost 4 bases, with 8 bases spanning the gap. CDR1 and CDR2 from the germline V gene are GTSNPN and SVGIG (reference sequence). The CDR3 loop spans 12 amino acids. The CDR3 DNA sequence: TGTGCCTGGGGAGGCGGCACCGGGGAGCTGTTTTTT. This gives the protein CAWGGGTGELFF.

The V gene is TRBV6-2 or TRBV6-3, the J gene TRBJ1-5; D gene ambiguous. The CDR3 has 13 amino acids. Per germline, CDR1 MNHEY and CDR2 SVGEGT. Trimming stripped 4 bases from V and 1 base from J, with 5 bases between. Here the CDR3 reads CASSSNSNQPQHF. The CDR3 DNA reads TGTGCCAGCAGTTCTAACAGCAATCAGCCCCAGCATTTT.

The rearrangement links TRBV5-5 to TRBJ2-1, with 10 nucleotides matching TRBD2. This CDR3 region has 17 residues. V trimming: 0 bases; J trimming: 0 bases; junction bases outside the gene matches: 3. The V gene's germline CDR1 is SGHKS and CDR2 YYEKEE (reference sequence). This chain's CDR3 is CASSLGASGSSYNEQFF. CDR3 nucleotide sequence: TGTGCCAGCAGCTTGGGGGCTAGCGGGAGCTCCTACAATGAGCAGTTCTTC. The whole variable domain, filled in from reference TRBV5-5 and TRBJ2-1, reads DAGVTQSPTHLIKTRGQQVTLRCSPISGHKSVSWYQQVLGQGPQFIFQYYEKEERGRGNFPDRFSARQFPNYSSELNVNALLLGDSALYLCASSLGASGSSYNEQFFGPGTRLTVL.

This rearrangement joins TRBV30 to TRBJ1-5; D gene uncertain. The CDR3 spans 14 residues. V lost 0 bases and J lost 4, with 10 bases in between. Germline CDR1 and CDR2: GTSNPN and SVGIG (reference sequence). The chain's CDR3 is CAWSVRTDNQPQHF. The DNA of the CDR3 is TGTGCCTGGAGTGTACGCACAGATAATCAGCCCCAGCATTTT.

V usage is TRBV7-3 and J usage is TRBJ2-1, with TRBD2 identical over 14 bases. Germline CDR1 SGHTA, CDR2 FQGTGA. The CDR3 has 15 amino acids. The V gene end was trimmed by 2 bases and the J gene end by 12 bases; junction bases not matched to a gene: 6. In DNA form, the CDR3 reads TGTGCCAGCAGCTTAGGGACTAGCGGGAGCGCACGGCAGTTCTTC. Amino acids: CASSLGTSGSARQFF.

CDR3 DNA sequence: TGTGCCAGTACCCAGGGGCCAGGAAACACCATATATTTT. Protein: CASTQGPGNTIYF. The chain joins TRBV19 to TRBJ1-3, with D maybe TRBD1 (6 bases). Germline lookup yields CDR1 LNHDA and CDR2 SQIVND (reference sequence). V lost 7 bases and J lost 4, with 11 bases in between. The CDR3 runs 13 residues.

The V call is TRBV5-4, the J call TRBJ1-4, with D hard to call. Germline V gene data show CDR1 as SGHNT and CDR2 as YYREEE (reference sequence). V was cut by 3 bases and J by 4 bases, with 13 bases left in between. The CDR3 runs 15 residues. The CDR3 loop is CASSSTGGSNEKLFF. The CDR3 DNA reads as TGTGCCAGCAGCTCAACCGGAGGGAGTAATGAAAAACTGTTTTTT. Full variable domain (remainder filled in from reference TRBV5-4 and TRBJ1-4): ETGVTQSPTHLIKTRGQQVTLRCSSQSGHNTVSWYQQALGQGPQFIFQYYREEENGRGNFPPRFSGLQFPNYSSELNVNALELDDSALYLCASSSTGGSNEKLFFGSGTQLSVL.

This chain uses TRBV5-4 with TRBJ2-3; 7 bases fit TRBD1. The germline CDR1 and CDR2 sequences are SGHNT and YYREEE (reference sequence). This CDR3 has 15 amino acids. V was pared by 3 bases and J by 0 bases, with 4 bases of the junction left unmatched. The CDR3 loop is CASSWIQGSTDTQYF. The CDR3 DNA follows: TGTGCCAGCAGCTGGATACAGGGGAGCACAGATACGCAGTATTTT. Full variable domain (rest looked up from reference TRBV5-4 and TRBJ2-3): ETGVTQSPTHLIKTRGQQVTLRCSSQSGHNTVSWYQQALGQGPQFIFQYYREEENGRGNFPPRFSGLQFPNYSSELNVNALELDDSALYLCASSWIQGSTDTQYFGPGTRLTVL.

This clone showed up just once. The rearrangement joins TRBV11-2 to TRBJ1-6; 10 positions agree with TRBD1. V lost 3 bases and J lost 8; bases outside the gene matches: 4. CDR1 is SGHAT and CDR2 is FQNNGV in the germline V gene. This CDR3 spans 15 amino acids. As DNA, the CDR3 is TGTGCCAGCAGCTTGGCGGGACAGGGGCATTCACCCCTCCACTTT. As protein: CASSLAGQGHSPLHF.

This rearrangement joins TRBV25-1 to TRBJ2-5; D might be TRBD1 (5 bases). The length of the CDR3 is 15 residues. The germline V gene has CDR1 MGHDK and CDR2 SYGVNS. V shed 5 bases and J shed 1 base, with 14 bases lying between them. In DNA, the CDR3 is TGTGCCAGCAGTCGACTCTTGACAGTCCAAGAGACCCAGTACTTC. The encoded protein is CASSRLLTVQETQYF.

V is TRBV7-9 and J is TRBJ1-1; 7 bases are shared with TRBD1. CDR3 size: 17 residues. V dropped 4 bases and J dropped 5; count of bases not matched to a gene: 16. In germline, CDR1 is SEHNR, CDR2 FQNEAQ (reference sequence). In DNA form, the CDR3 reads TGTGCCAGCAGCTATACTCGACAGGGAACCGGAGGGACTGAAGCTTTCTTT. Translation gives CASSYTRQGTGGTEAFF. The entire variable domain, with the rest obtained from reference TRBV7-9 and TRBJ1-1, is as follows: DTGVSQNPRHKITKRGQNVTFRCDPISEHNRLYWYRQTLGQGPEFLTYFQNEAQLEKSRLLSDRFSAERPKGSFSTLEIQRTEQGDSAMYLCASSYTRQGTGGTEAFFGQGTRLTVV.

The rearrangement links TRBV9 to TRBJ2-7; D may be TRBD2 (5 bases). This CDR3 region has 15 residues. Looked up from germline, CDR1 is SGDLS and CDR2 is YYNGEE. Trimming cost V 0 bases and J 3 bases, with 13 bases left between them. The CDR3 reads CASSVEENRGYEQYF. CDR3 nucleotide sequence: TGTGCCAGCAGCGTAGAAGAGAATCGGGGCTACGAGCAGTACTTC.

The chain recombines TRBV9 with TRBJ2-5; 12 bases are a match to TRBD2. The length of the CDR3 is 19 residues. The germline gives CDR1 SGDLS, CDR2 YYNGEE. The trim removed 0 bases at V and 0 bases at J, leaving 9 bases unmatched. CDR3 residues: CASSVGRGTSGPYQETQYF. DNA for the CDR3: TGTGCCAGCAGCGTAGGGAGGGGGACTAGCGGGCCTTACCAAGAGACCCAGTACTTC.

The genes are TRBV2 and TRBJ2-4; D is undetermined. In germline, CDR1 is SNHLY, CDR2 FYNNEI. The CDR3 runs to 13 residues. The V end was cut by 4 bases, the J end by 5 bases, with 9 bases between. CDR3 region: CASSAGPQNIQYF. The CDR3 region has the DNA TGTGCCAGCAGTGCTGGGCCCCAAAACATTCAGTACTTC. Full variable domain (missing parts from reference TRBV2 and TRBJ2-4): EPEVTQTPSHQVTQMGQEVILRCVPISNHLYFYWYRQILGQKVEFLVSFYNNEISEKSEIFDDQFSVERPDGSNFTLKIRSTKLEDSAMYFCASSAGPQNIQYFGAGTRLSVL.

The chain couples TRBV18 to TRBJ1-6, with D possibly being TRBD1 (6 bases). Germline V gene data show CDR1 as KGHSH and CDR2 as LQKENI. This CDR3 has 12 residues. Trimming pared 3 bases from V and 14 bases from J, leaving 11 bases between. CDR3 amino acids: CASSPLQGSLHF. The DNA for the CDR3 is TGTGCCAGCTCACCTCTACAGGGATCCCTCCACTTT. Full variable domain (missing parts from reference TRBV18 and TRBJ1-6): NAGVMQNPRHLVRRRGQEARLRCSPMKGHSHVYWYRQLPEEGLKFMVYLQKENIIDESGMPKERFSAEFPKEGPSILRIQQVVRGDSAAYFCASSPLQGSLHFGNGTRLTVT.

This sequence joins TRBV28 and TRBJ2-1; 7 positions agree with TRBD2. V lost 7 bases, J lost 14 bases, and 17 bases stayed unmatched. Germline CDR1 and CDR2: MDHEN and SYDVKM. The CDR3 spans 14 residues. The DNA for the CDR3 is TGTGCCAGCACCCCCGGGGAGGGCCCTACCTACAAGTTCTTC. It yields the protein CASTPGEGPTYKFF.